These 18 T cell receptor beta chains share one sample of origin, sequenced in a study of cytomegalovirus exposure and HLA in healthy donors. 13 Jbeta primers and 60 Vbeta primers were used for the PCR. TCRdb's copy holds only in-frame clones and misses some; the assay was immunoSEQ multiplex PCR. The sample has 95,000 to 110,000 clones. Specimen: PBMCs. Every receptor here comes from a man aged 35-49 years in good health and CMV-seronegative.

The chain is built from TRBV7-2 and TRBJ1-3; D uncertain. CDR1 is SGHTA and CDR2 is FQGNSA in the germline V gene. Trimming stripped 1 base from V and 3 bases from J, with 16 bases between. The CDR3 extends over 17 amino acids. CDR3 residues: CASSLGSGGTLGNTIYF. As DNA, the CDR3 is TGTGCCAGCAGCTTAGGTAGTGGCGGTACTCTTGGAAACACCATATATTTT.

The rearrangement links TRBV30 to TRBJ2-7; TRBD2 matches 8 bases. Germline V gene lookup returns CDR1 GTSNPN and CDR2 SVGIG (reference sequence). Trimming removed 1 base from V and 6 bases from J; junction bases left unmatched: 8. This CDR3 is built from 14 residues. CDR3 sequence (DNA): TGTGCCTGGAGTGGGGTTGCGGGGGGAGGCGAGCAGTACTTC. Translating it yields CAWSGVAGGGEQYF.

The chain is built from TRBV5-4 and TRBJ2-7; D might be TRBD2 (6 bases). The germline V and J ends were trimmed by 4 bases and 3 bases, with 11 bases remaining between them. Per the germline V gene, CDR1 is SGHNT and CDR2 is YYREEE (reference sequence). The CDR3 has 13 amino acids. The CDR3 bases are TGTGCCAGCAGCACTACTAGCAACTACGAGCAGTACTTC. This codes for CASSTTSNYEQYF.

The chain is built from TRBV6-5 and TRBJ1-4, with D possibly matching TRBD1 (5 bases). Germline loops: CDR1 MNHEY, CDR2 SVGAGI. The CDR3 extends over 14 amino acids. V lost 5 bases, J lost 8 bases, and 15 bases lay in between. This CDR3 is CASSVGGTIEKLFF. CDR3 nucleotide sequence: TGTGCCAGCAGTGTTGGGGGGACGATCGAAAAACTGTTTTTT.

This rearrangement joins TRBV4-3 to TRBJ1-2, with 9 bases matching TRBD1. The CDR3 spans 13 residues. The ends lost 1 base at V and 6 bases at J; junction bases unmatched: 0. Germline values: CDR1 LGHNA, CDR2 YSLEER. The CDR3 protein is CASSQGQGDGYTF. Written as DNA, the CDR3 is TGCGCCAGCAGCCAAGGACAGGGGGATGGCTACACCTTC.

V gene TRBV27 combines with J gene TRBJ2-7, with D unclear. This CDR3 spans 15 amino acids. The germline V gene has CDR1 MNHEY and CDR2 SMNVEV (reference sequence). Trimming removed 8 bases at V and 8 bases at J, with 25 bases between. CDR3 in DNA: TGTGCCAGCCGATTTAGTTCGGGTGTCTTCGGAAAGCAGTACTTC. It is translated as CASRFSSGVFGKQYF.

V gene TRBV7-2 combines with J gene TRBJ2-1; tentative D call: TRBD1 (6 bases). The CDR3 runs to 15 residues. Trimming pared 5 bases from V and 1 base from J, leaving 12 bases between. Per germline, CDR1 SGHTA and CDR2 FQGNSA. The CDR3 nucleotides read TGTGCCAGCAGCGAGGGACATATGTCCTACAATGAGCAGTTCTTC. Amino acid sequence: CASSEGHMSYNEQFF.

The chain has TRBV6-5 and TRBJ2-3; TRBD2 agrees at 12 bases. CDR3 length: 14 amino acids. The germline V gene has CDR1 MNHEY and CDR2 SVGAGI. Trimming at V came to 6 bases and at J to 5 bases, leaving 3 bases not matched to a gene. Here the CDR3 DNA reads TGTGCCAGCAGGACTAGCGGGAGAGGAGATACGCAGTATTTT. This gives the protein CASRTSGRGDTQYF.

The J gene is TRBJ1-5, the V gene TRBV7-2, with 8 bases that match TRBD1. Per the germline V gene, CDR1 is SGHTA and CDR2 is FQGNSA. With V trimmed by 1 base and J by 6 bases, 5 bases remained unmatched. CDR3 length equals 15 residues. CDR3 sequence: CASSLVGTGPQPQHF. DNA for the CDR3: TGTGCCAGCAGCTTAGTAGGGACAGGTCCTCAGCCCCAGCATTTT.

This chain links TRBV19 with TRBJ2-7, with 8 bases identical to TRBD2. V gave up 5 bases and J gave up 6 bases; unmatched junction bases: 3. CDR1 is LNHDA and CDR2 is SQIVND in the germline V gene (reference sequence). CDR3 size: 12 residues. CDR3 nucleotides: TGTGCCAGTAGTGGACTAGCAAGCGAGCAGTACTTC. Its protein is CASSGLASEQYF.

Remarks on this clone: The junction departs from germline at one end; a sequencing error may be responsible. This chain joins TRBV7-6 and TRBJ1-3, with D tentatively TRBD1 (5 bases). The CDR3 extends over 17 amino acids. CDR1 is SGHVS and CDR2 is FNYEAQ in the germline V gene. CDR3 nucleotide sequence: TGTGTCAGCAGCTTAGCTTCGCAGGGATCCTCTGGAAACACCATATATTTT. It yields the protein CVSSLASQGSSGNTIYF.

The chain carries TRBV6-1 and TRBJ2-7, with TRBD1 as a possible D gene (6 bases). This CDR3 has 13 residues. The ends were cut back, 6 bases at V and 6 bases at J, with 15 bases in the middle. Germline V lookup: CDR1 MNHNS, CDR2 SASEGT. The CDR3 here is CASRAGQGTEQYF. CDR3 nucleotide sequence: TGTGCCAGCAGGGCCGGTCAGGGGACCGAGCAGTACTTC.

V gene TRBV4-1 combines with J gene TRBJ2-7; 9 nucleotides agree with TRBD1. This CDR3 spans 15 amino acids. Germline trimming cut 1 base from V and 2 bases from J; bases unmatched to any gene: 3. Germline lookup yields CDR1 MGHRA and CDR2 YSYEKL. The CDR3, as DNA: TGCGCCAGCAGCCAAGGGACAGGGGTAGCCTACGAGCAGTACTTC. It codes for CASSQGTGVAYEQYF.

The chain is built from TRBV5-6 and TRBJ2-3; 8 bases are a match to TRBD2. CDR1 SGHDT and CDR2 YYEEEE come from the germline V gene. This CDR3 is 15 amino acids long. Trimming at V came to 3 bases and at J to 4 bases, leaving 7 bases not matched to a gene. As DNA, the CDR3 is TGTGCCAGCAGCTGGACCGGGACTAGTGCAGATACGCAGTATTTT. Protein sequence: CASSWTGTSADTQYF.

CDR3 bases: TGTGCCAGCAGTGATGGGGGCCGGGGGGCTGAAGCTTTCTTT. It encodes CASSDGGRGAEAFF. The chain recombines TRBV2 with TRBJ1-1, with D perhaps matching TRBD1 (6 bases). The ends were cut back, 3 bases at V and 6 bases at J, with 14 bases in the middle. Germline loops: CDR1 SNHLY, CDR2 FYNNEI. This CDR3 has 14 amino acids.

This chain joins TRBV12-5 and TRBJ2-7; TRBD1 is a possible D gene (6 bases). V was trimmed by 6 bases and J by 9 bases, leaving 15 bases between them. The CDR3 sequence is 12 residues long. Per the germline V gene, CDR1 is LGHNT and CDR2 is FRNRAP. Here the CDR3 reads CASGADSQVQYF. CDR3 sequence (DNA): TGTGCTAGTGGCGCGGACAGTCAGGTGCAGTACTTC.

The DNA for the CDR3 is TGCGCCAGCAGCCCGGGACAGGGGCCCTCCTCGCGACCCGACGAGCAGTACTTC. The encoded protein is CASSPGQGPSSRPDEQYF. J is TRBJ2-7 and V is TRBV5-1; 10 nucleotides line up with TRBD1. This CDR3 spans 18 amino acids. Germline CDR1 reads SGHRS; CDR2 reads YFSETQ. After removal of 4 bases from V and 5 bases from J, the junction contained 18 bases not matched to a gene.

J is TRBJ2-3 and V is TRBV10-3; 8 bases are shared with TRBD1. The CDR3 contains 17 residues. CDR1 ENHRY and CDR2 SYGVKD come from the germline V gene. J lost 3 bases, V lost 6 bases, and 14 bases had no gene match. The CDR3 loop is CAIRPPRAGQGTDTQYF. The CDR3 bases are TGTGCCATCAGGCCCCCCCGGGCAGGACAGGGTACAGATACGCAGTATTTT.